One T cell receptor (beta chain) is described in this entry. Its specific antigen is unknown. Base qualities are not recorded, but no much larger clone differs from it by a single base. CDR1 is given as MNHEY and CDR2 as SVGAGI, both from the germline V gene. From the cysteine up to the phenylalanine, the CDR3 has a length of 15 residues. The CDR3 DNA has 45 bases and is translated from base 1. V is shortened by 3 bases, J by 0 bases, and the region joining them spans 8 bases. The sample is drawn from a study of blood T cells in healthy people across ages (dated by TCRdb to 2015 to 2017). Regarding the research as a whole: In model experiments, roughly one uniquely barcoded TCR beta cDNA molecule per two T cells was captured by template switching. Age-related changes in TCR beta repertoire diversity were measured in the study by deep sequencing normalized with unique cDNA molecular identifiers. Donors were grouped into four age groups: young (average approximately 16 years), middle-aged (39), aged (about 60) and long-lived (approximately 78). To avoid experimental bias, donors of different ages were distributed randomly across sequencing lanes. Two additional independent replicas of 1 million unique cDNA reads from the same blood draw were analyzed for two donors (one aged 18 to 30 and one aged 80 or older).

The library came from 5' RACE. TCRdb names Illumina HiSeq 2500 as the instrument used. A second PCR of roughly 7 to 11 cycles was performed with a sample-barcoded 5' primer and a J-beta primer mix. A unique molecular identifier was introduced onto each TCR beta cDNA molecule by a template-switch 5' adaptor carrying 12 random nucleotides. Each sample yielded at least 2.5 million CDR3-containing paired-end reads. The Mint cDNA synthesis kit, primed by a TRBC-specific oligonucleotide, was used to synthesize first-strand cDNA from all RNA. Following uracil-DNA glycosylase treatment, all cDNA underwent a first 18-cycle PCR with the universal primers M1SS and BC2_uni_R. As for the authors' bioinformatics: For normalization, 1 million high-quality reads were randomly selected from each sample, with every read carrying a distinct molecular identifier. Reads sharing molecular identifiers were discarded rather than binned into consensus sequences. MiTCR, run with a Q25 quality threshold and the strictest error-elimination algorithm, handled CDR3 identification, clonotype clustering and error correction. A nonparametric unseen species model with Euler transformation was used to estimate lower-bound total TCR beta diversity. In-frame beta chains were kept once TCRdb had trimmed the public reads at Q25 with fastp and called clones with MiXCR. A single entry per CDR3 protein holds the most common genes and DNA from its merged rows. For this entry, the V and J calls and clone size follow TCRdb and not the study's own pipeline. A total of roughly 1.5 million distinct CDR3 sequences appear in this sample, 35% to 45% of them only once. The ten largest clones capture under 5% of the sample.

Here is what the overall study found, with its caveats: Bulk unsorted PBMC profiling prevented conclusive comparison of naive and antigen-experienced compartments. Compared with the aged group, the long-lived group had more naive CD4+ T cells, fewer expanded clones and increased TCR diversity, suggesting age selection. Total diversity estimates from one million sequenced T cells were considered lower bounds and underestimates. There was a strong correlation between observed TCR beta diversity and the percentage of naive T cells measured by flow cytometry. Donor CMV infection status was unknown, potentially confounding age-related changes in expanded clonotypes. As age increased, observed TCR beta diversity per million T cells dropped in a roughly linear way, and a significant reduction was already evident by age 40.

Systemically healthy Caucasian individuals from Russia, 39 in total and aged 6 to 90 years, were included as donors. Each donor gave approximately 9.3 milliliters of peripheral blood, collected into EDTA-treated Vacutainer tubes. Ficoll-Paque density-gradient centrifugation was used to isolate PBMCs, with at least 6 million per sample. Trizol reagent was used to extract total RNA from the PBMCs, yielding at least 5 micrograms per sample. For every donor, flow cytometry on a PBMC aliquot measured the percentage of naive CD45RAhigh/CD27high T cells. The specimen was blood. The receptor comes from a woman aged 18-29 years in good health. The V and J genes are TRBV6-5 and TRBJ2-2; the D gene assignment is ambiguous. The nucleotides are TGTGCCAGCAGTTATGTCCCCACGAACACCGGGGAGCTGTTTTTT. It translates as CASSYVPTNTGELFF.